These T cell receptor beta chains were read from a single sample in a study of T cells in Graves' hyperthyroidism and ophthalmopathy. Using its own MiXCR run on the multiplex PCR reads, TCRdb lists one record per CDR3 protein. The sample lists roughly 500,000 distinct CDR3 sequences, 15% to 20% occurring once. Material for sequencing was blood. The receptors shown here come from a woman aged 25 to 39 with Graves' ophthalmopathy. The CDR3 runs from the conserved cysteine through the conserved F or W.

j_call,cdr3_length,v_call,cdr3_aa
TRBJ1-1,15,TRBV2,CASKAGTGSNTEAFF
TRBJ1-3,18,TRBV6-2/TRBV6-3,CASSYSVLDSYSGNTIYF
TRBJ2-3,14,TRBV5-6,CASSWDQRTDTQYF
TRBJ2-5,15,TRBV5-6,CASSRRLLGRETQYF
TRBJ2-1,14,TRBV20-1,CSAPDWGAYNEQFF
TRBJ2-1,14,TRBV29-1,CSVVEGGSYNEQFF
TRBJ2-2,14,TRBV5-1,CASTRGLSTGELFF
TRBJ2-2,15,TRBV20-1,CSARGPSVSTGELFF
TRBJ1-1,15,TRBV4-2,CASSQAGQTNTEAFF
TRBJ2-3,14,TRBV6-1,CATSESGTTDTQYF
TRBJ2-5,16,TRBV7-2,CASSRTSGGTQETQYF
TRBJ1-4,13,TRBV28,CASSLLQDPKLFF
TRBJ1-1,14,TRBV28,CASISPSGNTEAFF
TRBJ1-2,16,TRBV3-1,CASSQGSGTANYGYTF
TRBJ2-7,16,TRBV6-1,CASKGTRDRISYEQYF
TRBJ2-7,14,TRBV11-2,CASTSRGPTYEQYF
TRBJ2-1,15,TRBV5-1,CASSLPRSNYNEQFF
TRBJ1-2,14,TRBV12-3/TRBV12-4,CASRQDRAIYGYTF
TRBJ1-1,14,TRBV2,CASRGWGGTTEAFF
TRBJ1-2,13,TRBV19,CASIPGTGDGYTF
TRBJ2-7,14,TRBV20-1,CSARITSAHYEQYF
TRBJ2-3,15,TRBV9,CASSVRSLGTDTQYF
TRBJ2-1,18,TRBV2,CASTPGLASGSSYNEQFF
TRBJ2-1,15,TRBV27,CASSSLQGNYNEQFF
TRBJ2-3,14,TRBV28,CAIQHGGPTDTQYF
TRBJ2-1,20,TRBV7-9,CASSLSPYPTSASQYNEQFF
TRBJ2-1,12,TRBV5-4,CASSSRGHEQFF
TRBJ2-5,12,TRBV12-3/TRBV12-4,CASSGLAETQYF
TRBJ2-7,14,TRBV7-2,CASSLDNRGREQYF